The rows below give T cell receptor beta chains drawn from one sample of a study of T cell changes during pregnancy in multiple sclerosis. Sequencing used immunoSEQ multiplex PCR; TCRdb keeps in-frame clones, though not all of them. The repertoire holds 85,000 to 130,000 clones, with more than 80% as singletons. This sample comprised peripheral blood, obtained before pregnancy. The receptors stem from a female donor with multiple sclerosis, enrolled in a pregnancy study. The CDR3 runs from the conserved cysteine through the conserved F or W. The D gene is left open where the match is weak.

D	V	J	CDR3
TRBD1	TRBV11-2	TRBJ2-6	CASSSNRGTSGANVLTF
-	TRBV5-5	TRBJ2-7	CASSLGQVWYEQYF
TRBD1	TRBV4-1	TRBJ2-6	CASSPGQAYSGANVLTF
TRBD1	TRBV5-4	TRBJ2-5	CASSLLGTGGEETQYF
-	TRBV19	TRBJ1-5	CASSIRGQTNQPQHF
-	TRBV4-2	TRBJ2-4	CASSHIGLPASENIQYF
-	TRBV15	TRBJ2-1	CATRRGYNEQFF
-	TRBV5-1	TRBJ1-5	CASSWGDSNQPQHF
TRBD2	TRBV9	TRBJ2-1	CASSVLAGEYNEQFF
TRBD1	TRBV6-6	TRBJ1-3	CASSPTGQGTGNTIYF
-	TRBV5-1	TRBJ2-5	CASSATQETQYF
TRBD2	TRBV11-3	TRBJ2-5	CASSLMTSGGLRQETQYF
TRBD2	TRBV7-9	TRBJ2-1	CASSYRGGEQFF
TRBD2	TRBV18	TRBJ2-1	CASSPLAGGPYEQFF
TRBD2	TRBV7-2	TRBJ2-7	CASSGTSGSSYEQYF
-	TRBV7-9	TRBJ2-3	CASSLRAEVPQYF
TRBD2	TRBV5-4	TRBJ2-7	CASSLAGGSTYEQYF
-	TRBV5-6	TRBJ2-5	CASSADSEETQYF
TRBD2	TRBV2	TRBJ2-3	CASAGTSPTDTQYF
-	TRBV28	TRBJ2-7	CASSGRDKGSYEQYF
TRBD1	TRBV2	TRBJ2-3	CASNIDRDPQYF
TRBD2	TRBV5-1	TRBJ2-1	CASSKGLAGGVYNEQFF
TRBD2	TRBV30	TRBJ2-7	CAWSVNRFLQGGEIWYF
TRBD1	TRBV5-5	TRBJ1-2	CASSLAPGQSYGYTF
-	TRBV10-3	TRBJ1-1	CAISELKNTEAFF
-	TRBV12-5	TRBJ1-5	CASGFGLVDNQPQHF
-	TRBV18	TRBJ1-3	CASSPRSRGFAGNTIYF
-	TRBV15	TRBJ1-5	CATSIGRINQPQHF
TRBD1	TRBV9	TRBJ2-7	CASSLGQGVPYEQYF
TRBD2	TRBV4-2	TRBJ2-1	CASSQVAGGGTTSSYNEQFF
TRBD1	TRBV5-6	TRBJ2-7	CASSGGQGSYEQYF
-	TRBV19	TRBJ1-2	CASSDWRSSYGYTF
-	TRBV25-1	TRBJ2-7	CASTRGRSYEQYF
-	TRBV25-1	TRBJ2-7	CASSEDWGVYEQYF
-	TRBV4-3	TRBJ2-3	CASSQAPAGGGEDTQYF
TRBD1	TRBV19	TRBJ2-2	CASSLGQAFNTGELFF
TRBD1	TRBV19	TRBJ1-5	CASSIYRGLGQPQHF
-	TRBV28	TRBJ1-5	CASSPSGKYQPQHF
TRBD1	TRBV9	TRBJ2-3	CASSATGMDTQYF
-	TRBV7-2	TRBJ1-1	CASSLGSRMNTEAFF
TRBD2	TRBV7-6	TRBJ2-3	CASSPPSGRGTDTQYF
-	TRBV7-3	TRBJ2-1	CASSPKLSSGNEQFF
TRBD2	TRBV7-6	TRBJ2-1	CASSLDLAVYNEQFF
TRBD1	TRBV9	TRBJ2-3	CASSRGTVPDTQYF
TRBD1	TRBV7-2	TRBJ2-6	CASSLRAGGSVSGANVLTF
TRBD2	TRBV10-2	TRBJ2-5	CAHPGGAEETQYF
-	TRBV4-3	TRBJ2-7	CASSQAAATSYEQYF
TRBD2	TRBV5-6	TRBJ2-3	CASSLAGGGGTDTQYF
TRBD2	TRBV6-5	TRBJ2-7	CASSYSAGDSYEQYF
TRBD2	TRBV6-1	TRBJ2-1	CASSEWTGGGSEQFF
TRBD1	TRBV28	TRBJ1-5	CASSTIQGRGNQPQHF
TRBD2	TRBV14	TRBJ2-1	CASRSSGAHNEQFF
-	TRBV6-1	TRBJ2-5	CASSRWTDQETQYF
-	TRBV6-6	TRBJ2-1	CASNPTSSYNEQFF